These T cell receptor beta chains were read from a single sample in a study of beta chain features in type 1 diabetes. Only in-frame clones appear in the TCRdb table, and some are missing; sequencing was by immunoSEQ multiplex PCR. Of about 320,000 clones in the sample, around 15% were seen once. The sample was central memory CD4+ T cells from blood. Receptor source: a man aged 30 to 45 in good health. The conserved cysteine and the conserved F or W are not part of the CDR3 here. Fields, in order: V gene, clone size, J gene, CDR3 protein. Size values are once, few and many counts, or a class for expanded clones, and some rows have none.

v_gene: TRBV5-1
abundance: few
j_gene: TRBJ1-1
CDR3aa: ASSQQNVEDTEAF

v_gene: TRBV5-6
abundance: NA
j_gene: TRBJ2-5
CDR3aa: ASSLGRKETQY

v_gene: TRBV9
abundance: NA
j_gene: TRBJ2-3
CDR3aa: ASSVGVSHTDTQY

v_gene: TRBV15
abundance: many
j_gene: TRBJ2-7
CDR3aa: ATSTDPTTGRLSYEQY

v_gene: TRBV5-6
abundance: NA
j_gene: TRBJ2-5
CDR3aa: ASSTGLRETQY

v_gene: TRBV5-4
abundance: NA
j_gene: TRBJ1-2
CDR3aa: ASSPAGFGYT

v_gene: TRBV6-1
abundance: few
j_gene: TRBJ2-5
CDR3aa: ASREETQY

v_gene: TRBV6-5
abundance: few
j_gene: TRBJ1-1
CDR3aa: ASSYDRKSTEAF

v_gene: TRBV7-9
abundance: NA
j_gene: TRBJ2-1
CDR3aa: ASSPGGRTGYNEQF

v_gene: TRBV7-9
abundance: NA
j_gene: TRBJ1-2
CDR3aa: ASSSGVGYT

v_gene: TRBV7-2
abundance: NA
j_gene: TRBJ2-5
CDR3aa: ASSLKSLDGGTQY

v_gene: TRBV28
abundance: NA
j_gene: TRBJ1-2
CDR3aa: ASRDRVWGYT

v_gene: TRBV5-1
abundance: NA
j_gene: TRBJ2-3
CDR3aa: ASSLELEADTQY

v_gene: TRBV5-5
abundance: NA
j_gene: TRBJ1-6
CDR3aa: ASTRSLQYNSPLH

v_gene: TRBV4-1
abundance: few
j_gene: TRBJ2-2
CDR3aa: ASSPRTANTGELF

v_gene: TRBV30
abundance: NA
j_gene: TRBJ2-2
CDR3aa: AWNHETGSTGELF

v_gene: TRBV5-4
abundance: NA
j_gene: TRBJ2-5
CDR3aa: ASSQEEAANQETQY

v_gene: TRBV4-1
abundance: NA
j_gene: TRBJ2-3
CDR3aa: ASSQPGLAGVPIRTDTQY

v_gene: TRBV1
abundance: NA
j_gene: TRBJ2-1
CDR3aa: TSSQAEETVIWGQNEQF

v_gene: TRBV6-5
abundance: few
j_gene: TRBJ2-5
CDR3aa: ASSPGLAGERQY

v_gene: TRBV11-2
abundance: NA
j_gene: TRBJ2-1
CDR3aa: ASSLSSGEYNEQF

v_gene: TRBV7-2
abundance: few
j_gene: TRBJ2-1
CDR3aa: ASSLARGGV

v_gene: TRBV7-6
abundance: few
j_gene: TRBJ2-1
CDR3aa: ASSQIAGNRNNEQF

v_gene: TRBV11-2
abundance: few
j_gene: TRBJ2-5
CDR3aa: ASSPRLAGFQETQY

v_gene: TRBV10-3
abundance: many
j_gene: TRBJ2-5
CDR3aa: AISEAGLPTKTQY

v_gene: TRBV7-8
abundance: few
j_gene: TRBJ1-5
CDR3aa: ASSQNKDQPQH

v_gene: TRBV14
abundance: many
j_gene: TRBJ2-7
CDR3aa: ASTSGGLREQY

v_gene: TRBV15
abundance: NA
j_gene: TRBJ2-1
CDR3aa: ATSSHRGTFSSYNEQF

v_gene: TRBV10-2
abundance: few
j_gene: NA
CDR3aa: ASSVAHYEQY

v_gene: TRBV7-8
abundance: few
j_gene: TRBJ2-5
CDR3aa: ASSLRGAPTGLTQY

v_gene: TRBV5-4
abundance: NA
j_gene: TRBJ2-3
CDR3aa: ASSPGGGLTDTQY

v_gene: TRBV23-1
abundance: NA
j_gene: TRBJ1-2
CDR3aa: APRGAESNYGYT

v_gene: TRBV11-2
abundance: few
j_gene: TRBJ2-6
CDR3aa: ASSLTAGANVLT

v_gene: TRBV18
abundance: few
j_gene: TRBJ2-6
CDR3aa: ASSPFIQRAGANVLT

v_gene: TRBV5-4
abundance: few
j_gene: TRBJ2-1
CDR3aa: ASRTEGQGREQF

v_gene: TRBV2
abundance: few
j_gene: TRBJ2-3
CDR3aa: ASSTTRRLAQY

v_gene: TRBV29-1
abundance: few
j_gene: TRBJ1-2
CDR3aa: SVPGSFHGYT